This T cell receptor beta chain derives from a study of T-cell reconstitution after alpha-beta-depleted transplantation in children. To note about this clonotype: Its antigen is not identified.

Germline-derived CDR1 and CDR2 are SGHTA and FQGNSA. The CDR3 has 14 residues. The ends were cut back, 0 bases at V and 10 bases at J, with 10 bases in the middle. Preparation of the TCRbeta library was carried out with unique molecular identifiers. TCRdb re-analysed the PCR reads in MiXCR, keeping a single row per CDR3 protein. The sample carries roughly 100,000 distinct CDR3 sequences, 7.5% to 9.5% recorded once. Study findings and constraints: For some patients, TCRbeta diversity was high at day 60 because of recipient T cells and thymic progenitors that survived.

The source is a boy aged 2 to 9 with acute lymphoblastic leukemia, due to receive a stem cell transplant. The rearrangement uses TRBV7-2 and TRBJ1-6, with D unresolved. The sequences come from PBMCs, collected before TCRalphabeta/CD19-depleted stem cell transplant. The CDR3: CASSLAQDGSPLHF. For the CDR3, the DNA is TGTGCCAGCAGCTTAGCGCAGGATGGGTCACCCCTCCACTTT. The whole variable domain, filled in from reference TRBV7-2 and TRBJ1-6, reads GAGVSQSPSNKVTEKGKDVELRCDPISGHTALYWYRQSLGQGLEFLIYFQGNSAPDKSGLPSDRFSAERTGGSVSTLTIQRTQQEDSAVYLCASSLAQDGSPLHFGNGTRLTVT.